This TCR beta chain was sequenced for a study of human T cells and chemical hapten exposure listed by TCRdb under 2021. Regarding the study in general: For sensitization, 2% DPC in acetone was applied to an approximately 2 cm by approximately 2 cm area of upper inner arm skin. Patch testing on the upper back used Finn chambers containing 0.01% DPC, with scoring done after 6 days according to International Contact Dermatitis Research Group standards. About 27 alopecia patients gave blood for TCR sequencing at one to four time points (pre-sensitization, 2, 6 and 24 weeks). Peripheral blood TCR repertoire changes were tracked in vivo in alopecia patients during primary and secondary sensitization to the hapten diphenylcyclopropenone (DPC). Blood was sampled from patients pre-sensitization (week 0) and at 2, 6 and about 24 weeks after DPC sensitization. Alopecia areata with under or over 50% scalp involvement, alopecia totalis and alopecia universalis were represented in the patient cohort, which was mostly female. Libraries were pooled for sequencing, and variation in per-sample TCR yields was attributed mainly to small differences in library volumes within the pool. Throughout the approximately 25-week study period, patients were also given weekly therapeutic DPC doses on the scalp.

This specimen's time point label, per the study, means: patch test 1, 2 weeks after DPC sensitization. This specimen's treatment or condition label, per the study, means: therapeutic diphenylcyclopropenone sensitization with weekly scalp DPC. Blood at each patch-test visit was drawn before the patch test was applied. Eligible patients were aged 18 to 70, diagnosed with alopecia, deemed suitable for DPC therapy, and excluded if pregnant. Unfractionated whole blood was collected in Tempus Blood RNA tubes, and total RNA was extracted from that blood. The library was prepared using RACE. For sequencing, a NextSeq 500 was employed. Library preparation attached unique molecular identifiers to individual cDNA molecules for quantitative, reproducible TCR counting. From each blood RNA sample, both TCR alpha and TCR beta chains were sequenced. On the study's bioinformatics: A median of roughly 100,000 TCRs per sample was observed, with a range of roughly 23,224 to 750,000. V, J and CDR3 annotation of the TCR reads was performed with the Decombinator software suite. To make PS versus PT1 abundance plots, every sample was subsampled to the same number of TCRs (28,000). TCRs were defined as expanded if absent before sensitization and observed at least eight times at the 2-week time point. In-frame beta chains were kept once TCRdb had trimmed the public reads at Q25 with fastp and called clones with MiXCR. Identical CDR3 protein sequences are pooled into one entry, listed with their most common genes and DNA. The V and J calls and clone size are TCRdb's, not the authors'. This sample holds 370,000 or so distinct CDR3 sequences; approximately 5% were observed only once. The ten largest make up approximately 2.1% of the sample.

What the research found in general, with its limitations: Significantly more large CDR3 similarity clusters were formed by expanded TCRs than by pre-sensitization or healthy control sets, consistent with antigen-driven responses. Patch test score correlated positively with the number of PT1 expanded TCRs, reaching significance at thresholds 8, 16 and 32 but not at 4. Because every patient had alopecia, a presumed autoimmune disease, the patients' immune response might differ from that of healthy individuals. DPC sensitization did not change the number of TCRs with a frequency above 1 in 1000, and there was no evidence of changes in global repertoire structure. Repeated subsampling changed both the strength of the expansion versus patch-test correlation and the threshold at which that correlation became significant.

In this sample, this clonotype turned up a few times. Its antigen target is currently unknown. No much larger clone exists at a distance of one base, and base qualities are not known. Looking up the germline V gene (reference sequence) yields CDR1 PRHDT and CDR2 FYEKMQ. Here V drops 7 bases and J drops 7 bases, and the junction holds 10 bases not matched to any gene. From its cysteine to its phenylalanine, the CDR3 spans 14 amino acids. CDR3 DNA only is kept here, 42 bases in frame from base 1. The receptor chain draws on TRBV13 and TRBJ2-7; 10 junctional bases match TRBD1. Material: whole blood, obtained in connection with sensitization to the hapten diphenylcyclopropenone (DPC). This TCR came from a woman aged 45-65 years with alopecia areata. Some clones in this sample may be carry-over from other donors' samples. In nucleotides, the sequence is TGTGCCAGCACCCTGGGACAGGGGACGAGAGAGCAGTACTTC. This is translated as CASTLGQGTREQYF.